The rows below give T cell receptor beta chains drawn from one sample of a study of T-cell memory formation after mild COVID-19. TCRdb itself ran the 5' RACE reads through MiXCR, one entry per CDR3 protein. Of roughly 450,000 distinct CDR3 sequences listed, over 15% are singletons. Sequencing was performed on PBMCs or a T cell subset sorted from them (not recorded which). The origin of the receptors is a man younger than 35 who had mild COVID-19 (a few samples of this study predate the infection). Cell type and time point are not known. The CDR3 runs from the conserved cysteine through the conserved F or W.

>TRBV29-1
CSVAAPGGTIYF
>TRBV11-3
CASSPSGPSTDTQYF
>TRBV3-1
CASSQESGSSYNEQFF
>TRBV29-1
CSAGGPGYEQYF
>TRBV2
CASSPTGGLYYNSPLHF
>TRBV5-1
CASSLGSDPYEQYF
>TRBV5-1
CASSLRTTTGSGGYTF
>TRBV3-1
CASSPRTGGFNEQFF
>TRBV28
CASSLQFGGNQPQHF
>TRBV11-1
CASSRETGGVDTQYF